This T cell receptor (beta chain) derives from a study of post-analysis software for immune sequencing data. Unique molecular identifiers had been added to the TCR beta cDNA libraries. TCRdb redid the calling of the PCR reads with MiXCR, one entry per CDR3 protein. The sample shows about 770,000 distinct CDR3 sequences, approximately 44% of them seen only once. Study-level results: When patients were compared with controls, a handful of TRBV segments were more frequent, TRBV5-6, TRBV5-1 and TRBV20-1 among them. Diversity measured as normalized Chao1 was significantly lower in multiple sclerosis patients than in controls.

In the case of this clonotype: Its antigen is currently unknown.

CDR3 length: 14 amino acids. The V and J ends lost 2 bases and 3 bases respectively, with 9 bases between them. CDR1 and CDR2 (germline): SGHTA, FQGNSA. The TCR comes from a girl between 5 and 17 years old with multiple sclerosis. The sample was blood. The chain combines TRBV7-2 with TRBJ2-3; D remains ambiguous. CDR3 bases: TGTGCCAGCAGCTTATACGCGGATACAGATACGCAGTATTTT. Its translation is CASSLYADTDTQYF. Combining the CDR3 with reference TRBV7-2 and TRBJ2-3 gives the whole variable domain GAGVSQSPSNKVTEKGKDVELRCDPISGHTALYWYRQSLGQGLEFLIYFQGNSAPDKSGLPSDRFSAERTGGSVSTLTIQRTQQEDSAVYLCASSLYADTDTQYFGPGTRLTVL.